The subject of this entry is one T cell receptor beta chain. Antigen specificity is unknown. Germline V CDR1 and CDR2: SGHTA, FQGNSA. Germline trimming cut 3 bases from V and 0 bases from J; bases unmatched to any gene: 5. The CDR3 is made up of 16 amino acids. The sample belongs to a study of a mutant IDH1 vaccine in newly diagnosed glioma. Time point noted: week 23, last vaccination. Vaccine doses each comprised 300 ug of mutant IDH1 20-mer peptide, with topical imiquimod. Assay used: immunoSEQ multiplex PCR; TCRdb lists only in-frame clones, some missing. The table has about 33,000 clones, approximately 90% seen once.

Sequences were derived from PBMCs, sampled from a glioma patient whose treatment included an IDH1 peptide vaccine. The chain employs TRBV7-2 and TRBJ2-1; 7 nucleotides line up with TRBD2. This receptor was identified in a middle-aged man with glioma. CDR3 DNA sequence: TGTGCCAGCAGCTTCGGACCTAGCGGCTCCTACAATGAGCAGTTCTTC. Protein product: CASSFGPSGSYNEQFF.